The 17 T cell receptor beta chains below come from one sample, sequenced in a study of beta chain features in type 1 diabetes. The study's findings and limits: Moderately but significantly shorter TCRB CDR3s were found in Type 1 diabetes patients in all four CD4+ subsets.

Which antigens these TCRs recognize remains unknown. Reverse transcription of all isolated RNA meant that expressed TCRB transcripts were sequenced. Only in-frame clones appear in the TCRdb table, and some are missing; sequencing was by immunoSEQ multiplex PCR. The repertoire holds 300,000 to 350,000 clones, roughly 12% seen once, with roughly 0.016% in the top ten. The specimen was naive CD4+ T cells from blood. The receptors come from a woman aged 18-29 years with type 1 diabetes.

This clone was seen more than once but under ten times. This rearrangement joins TRBV9 to TRBJ2-1; D not certain. V lost 0 bases and J 10 bases, leaving 14 bases between the germline ends. The CDR3 covers 14 residues. CDR1 is SGDLS, CDR2 YYNGEE, per germline. The CDR3 DNA reads as TGTGCCAGCAGCGTAGGACTCTTAGATGGGGAGCAGTTCTTC. Translation gives CASSVGLLDGEQFF.

The sample holds a few counts of this clone. The rearrangement joins TRBV5-4 to TRBJ2-1, with 7 bases identical to TRBD2. J gave up 0 bases and V 2 bases, and 2 bases lay outside the gene matches. The CDR3 is 15 amino acids. The germline gives CDR1 SGHNT, CDR2 YYREEE (reference sequence). The CDR3 DNA is TGTGCCAGCAGCTTAGCGGGAAGCTCCTACAATGAGCAGTTCTTC. As protein: CASSLAGSSYNEQFF.

The CDR3, as DNA: TGCAGCGCCCTACCCATGGCAGGGAACGCTGGAAACACCATATATTTT. Translating gives CSALPMAGNAGNTIYF. V and J are TRBV29-1 and TRBJ1-3; a weak D match, TRBD1 (5 bases). Germline CDR1 reads SQVTM; CDR2 reads ANQGSEA. Deletions cut 7 bases from V and 2 bases from J, with 21 bases between. CDR3 size: 16 residues.

This clone came up a few times. V gene TRBV27 combines with J gene TRBJ1-1; D perhaps matches TRBD1 (5 bases). The ends were cut back, 5 bases at V and 4 bases at J, with 14 bases in the middle. In germline, CDR1 is MNHEY, CDR2 SMNVEV (reference sequence). The CDR3 spans 14 residues. This CDR3 is CASSRQPVGTEAFF. The CDR3 DNA reads TGTGCCAGCAGTCGACAGCCGGTGGGCACTGAAGCTTTCTTT.

Concerning this clone itself: Other DNA sequences in the sample encode the same CDR3. The J gene is TRBJ2-7, the V gene TRBV18; 10 bases fit TRBD1. The CDR3 length is 14 residues. V was clipped by 3 bases and J by 2 bases; unmatched bases: 1. Germline loops: CDR1 KGHSH, CDR2 LQKENI. DNA for the CDR3: TGTGCCAGCTCACCCGGGACAGGGGCCTACGAGCAGTACTTC. Its translation is CASSPGTGAYEQYF.

V and J are TRBV10-3 and TRBJ2-5; 9 bases map to TRBD1. The germline CDR1 and CDR2 sequences are ENHRY and SYGVKD. The CDR3 is made up of 13 amino acids. J lost 5 bases, V lost 8 bases, and 6 bases had no gene match. CDR3 in amino acids: CAILRDREETQYF. The CDR3 nucleotides read TGTGCCATCCTCCGGGACAGGGAGGAGACCCAGTACTTC.

This chain links TRBV7-3 with TRBJ2-1; no clear D gene. The CDR3 is 15 residues long. Trimming pared 0 bases from V and 4 bases from J, leaving 10 bases between. The germline V gene has CDR1 SGHTA and CDR2 FQGTGA. The CDR3 sequence: CASSLTFARYNEQFF. In DNA, the CDR3 is TGTGCCAGCAGCTTAACGTTCGCGAGATACAATGAGCAGTTCTTC.

The CDR3 DNA reads TGTGCCAGCAGCTCGACAGGGTCCGGGGAGACCCAGTACTTC. This codes for CASSSTGSGETQYF. The V and J genes are TRBV28 and TRBJ2-5, with 7 bases fitting TRBD1. The V gene's germline CDR1 is MDHEN and CDR2 SYDVKM. J gave up 5 bases and V 6 bases, and 9 bases lay outside the gene matches. CDR3 length: 14 amino acids.

This clone has a handful of counts. The genes are TRBV7-2 and TRBJ2-2, with 10 bases matching TRBD1. V shed 3 bases and J 2 bases; nucleotides not matched to a gene: 3. This CDR3 region has 16 residues. Germline CDR1 is SGHTA and CDR2 is FQGNSA. Here the CDR3 reads CASSFMTGGNTGELFF. Written as DNA, the CDR3 is TGTGCCAGCAGCTTCATGACAGGGGGCAACACCGGGGAGCTGTTTTTT.

The sample holds many counts of this clone. The chain is built from TRBV30 and TRBJ2-6; maybe TRBD2 (6 bases). Trimming stripped 0 bases from V and 0 bases from J, with 6 bases between. The CDR3 consists of 15 residues. Germline V gene data show CDR1 as GTSNPN and CDR2 as SVGIG (reference sequence). CDR3 sequence (DNA): TGTGCCTGGAGTGTCGGGAGCTCTGGGGCCAACGTCCTGACTTTC. Amino acid sequence: CAWSVGSSGANVLTF. Filled out from reference TRBV30 and TRBJ2-6, the complete variable domain reads SQTIHQWPATLVQPVGSPLSLECTVEGTSNPNLYWYRQAAGRGLQLLFYSVGIGQISSEVPQNLSASRPQDRQFILSSKKLLLSDSGFYLCAWSVGSSGANVLTFGAGSRLTVL.

This chain uses TRBV5-5 with TRBJ2-1; a possible D gene is TRBD1 (5 bases). Per germline, CDR1 SGHKS and CDR2 YYEKEE (reference sequence). V shed 0 bases and J shed 0 bases, with 7 bases lying between them. CDR3 length equals 15 residues. The CDR3: CASSLGQPSYNEQFF. CDR3 in DNA: TGTGCCAGCAGCTTGGGACAGCCCTCCTACAATGAGCAGTTCTTC.

There are a few counts of this clone. This sequence joins TRBV6-5 and TRBJ2-7; 10 bases line up with TRBD1. V dropped 2 bases and J dropped 0; count of bases not matched to a gene: 1. The CDR3 spans 15 residues. Germline CDR1 is MNHEY and CDR2 is SVGAGI. This CDR3 is CASSYGDRGSYEQYV. The CDR3 DNA is TGTGCCAGCAGTTACGGGGACAGGGGCTCCTACGAGCAGTACGTC.

This clone was seen repeatedly, ten times or more. The chain employs TRBV29-1 and TRBJ2-7, with a tentative D call TRBD1 (6 bases). The CDR3 spans 13 residues. Germline V gene sequence: CDR1 SQVTM, CDR2 ANQGSEA. The V end lost 0 bases, the J end lost 10 bases, and 16 bases lay between the germline ends. The CDR3 region is CSVEEADPGEQYF. The CDR3 DNA reads TGCAGCGTTGAAGAAGCGGACCCAGGGGAACAGTACTTC.

This clone was detected a few times. At one boundary the junction diverges from the germline segment, which might be a read error. The chain has TRBV7-2 and TRBJ2-2; 10 bases are a match to TRBD1. Germline V lookup: CDR1 SGHTA, CDR2 FQGNSA. This CDR3 has 15 amino acids. CDR3 DNA: TGTGCCAGCAGCGGACAGGGGGGGAACGCCGGGGAGCTGTTTTTT. It translates to CASSGQGGNAGELFF.

V usage is TRBV7-9 and J usage is TRBJ1-1, with D maybe TRBD1 (5 bases). The CDR3 spans 16 residues. The germline CDR1 and CDR2 sequences are SEHNR and FQNEAQ (reference sequence). Deletions cut 1 base from V and 2 bases from J, with 14 bases between. The CDR3 loop is CASSLVAGQENTEAFF. DNA of the CDR3: TGTGCCAGCAGCTTAGTGGCAGGACAAGAAAACACTGAAGCTTTCTTT.

This clone was observed a few times. The chain uses TRBV25-1 and TRBJ2-5, with D unclear. Trimming cost V 0 bases and J 1 base, with 6 bases left between them. CDR1 is MGHDK and CDR2 is SYGVNS in the germline V gene. The CDR3 sequence is 14 residues long. DNA for the CDR3: TGTGCCAGCAGTGAATATAACTTCCAAGAGACCCAGTACTTC. Translating it yields CASSEYNFQETQYF.

The rearrangement uses TRBV23-1 and TRBJ2-5; 11 positions agree with TRBD2. TRBV23-1 counts as an open reading frame of uncertain function. V gave up 3 bases and J gave up 5 bases; unmatched junction bases: 8. The CDR3 length is 16 residues. The CDR3 here is CASSQKLAGERETQYF. CDR3 nucleotides: TGCGCCAGCAGTCAGAAACTAGCGGGAGAACGGGAGACCCAGTACTTC.